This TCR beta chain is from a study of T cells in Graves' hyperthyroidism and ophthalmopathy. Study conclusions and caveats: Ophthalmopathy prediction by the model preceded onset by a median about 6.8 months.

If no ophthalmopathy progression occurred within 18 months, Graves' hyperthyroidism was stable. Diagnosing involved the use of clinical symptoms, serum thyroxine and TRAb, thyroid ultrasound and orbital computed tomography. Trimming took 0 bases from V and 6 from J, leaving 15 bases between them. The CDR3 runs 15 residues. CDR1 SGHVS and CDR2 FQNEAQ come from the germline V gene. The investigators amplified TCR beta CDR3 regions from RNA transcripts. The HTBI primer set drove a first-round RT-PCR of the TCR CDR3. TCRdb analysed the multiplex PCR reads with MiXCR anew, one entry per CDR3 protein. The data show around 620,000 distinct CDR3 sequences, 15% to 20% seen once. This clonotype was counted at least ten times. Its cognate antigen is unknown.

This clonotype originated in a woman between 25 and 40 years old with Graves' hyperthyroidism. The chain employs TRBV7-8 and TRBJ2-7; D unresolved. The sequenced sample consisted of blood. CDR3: CASSLAVLGRTEQYF. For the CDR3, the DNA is TGTGCCAGCAGCTTAGCCGTCCTCGGGCGGACCGAGCAGTACTTC.